This entry features one T cell receptor beta chain sequence. Antigen specificity is unknown. As input for TCR beta libraries, roughly 2 micrograms of genomic DNA came from cryopreserved PBMCs. This record belongs to a study of cytotoxic CD8 clonotypes in ibrutinib-treated CLL. Generated by immunoSEQ multiplex PCR, the TCRdb table keeps only in-frame clones and is missing some. Of hundreds of thousands of clones in the sample, 70% are singletons; the top ten hold over 15%. Study-wide points: Sample timing was unmatched between remission and later-progressing patients; lymph nodes unstudied. Having risen at ibrutinib response, clonality had fallen back toward baseline by progression. Baseline clonality, above age-matched healthy donor levels, tracked circulating CD8+ T-cell counts.

The source was PBMCs, collected after 24 months of ibrutinib treatment. The clonotype originates from a human donor with chronic lymphocytic leukemia.

In DNA, the CDR3 is TGTGCCACATCAGCCATGCAATCACATGAGCAGTTCTTC. It codes for CATSAMQSHEQFF. This chain uses TRBV11-2 with TRBJ2-1, with D uncertain. Per germline, CDR1 SGHAT and CDR2 FQNNGV. CDR3 length equals 13 residues. The V end lost 10 bases, the J end lost 8 bases, and 18 bases lay between the germline ends.